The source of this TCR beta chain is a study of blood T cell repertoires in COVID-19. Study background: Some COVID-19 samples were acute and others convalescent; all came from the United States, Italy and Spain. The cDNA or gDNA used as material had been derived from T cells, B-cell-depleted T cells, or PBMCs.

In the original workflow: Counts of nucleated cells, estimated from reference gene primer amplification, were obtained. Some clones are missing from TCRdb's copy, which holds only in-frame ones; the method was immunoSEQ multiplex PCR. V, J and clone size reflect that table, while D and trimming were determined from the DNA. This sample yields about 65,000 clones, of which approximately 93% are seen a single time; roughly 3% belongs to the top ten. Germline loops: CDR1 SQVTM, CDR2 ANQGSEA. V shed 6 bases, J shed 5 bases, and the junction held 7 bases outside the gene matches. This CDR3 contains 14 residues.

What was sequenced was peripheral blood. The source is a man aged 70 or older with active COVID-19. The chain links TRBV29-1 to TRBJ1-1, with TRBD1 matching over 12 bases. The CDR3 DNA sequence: TGCAGCGTGGTTGGGACAGGGGGCATTACTGAAGCTTTCTTT. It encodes CSVVGTGGITEAFF.